This TCR beta chain was found in a study of T-cell reconstitution after alpha-beta-depleted transplantation in children. Preparation of the TCRbeta library used unique molecular identifiers. TCRdb ran MiXCR on the PCR reads and lists one entry per CDR3 protein. The sample has approximately 400,000 distinct CDR3 sequences, about a tenth seen once. Germline V gene lookup returns CDR1 SGHRS and CDR2 YFSETQ. The V segment lost 0 bases and the J segment 5 bases; nucleotides outside the gene matches: 4. This CDR3 spans 14 amino acids. The V and J genes are TRBV5-1 and TRBJ2-7, with 8 bases identical to TRBD1. This clonotype was sampled from a human donor who donated a stem cell graft to a child with acute myeloid leukemia. Sequenced here: PBMCs from the stem cell graft donor, sampled from the stem cell graft. CDR3 loop: CASSLGQGLDEQYF. For the CDR3, the DNA is TGCGCCAGCAGCTTGGGACAGGGGCTTGACGAGCAGTACTTC.